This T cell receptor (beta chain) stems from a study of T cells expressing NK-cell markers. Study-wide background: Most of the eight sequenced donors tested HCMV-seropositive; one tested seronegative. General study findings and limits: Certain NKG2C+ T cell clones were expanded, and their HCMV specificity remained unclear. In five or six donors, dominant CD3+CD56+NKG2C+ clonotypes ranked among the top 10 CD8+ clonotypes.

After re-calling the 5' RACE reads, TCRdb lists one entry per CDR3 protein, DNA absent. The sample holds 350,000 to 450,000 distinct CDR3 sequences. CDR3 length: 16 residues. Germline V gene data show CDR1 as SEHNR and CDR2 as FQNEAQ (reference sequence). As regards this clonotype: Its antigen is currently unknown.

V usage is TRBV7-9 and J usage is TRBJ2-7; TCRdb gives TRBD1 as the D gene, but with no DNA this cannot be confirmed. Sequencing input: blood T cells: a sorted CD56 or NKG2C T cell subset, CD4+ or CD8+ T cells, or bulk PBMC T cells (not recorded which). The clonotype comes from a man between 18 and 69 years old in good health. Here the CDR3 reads CASSSNPGRTSYEQYF.